Listed below are T cell receptor beta chains from one sample, sequenced in a study of T cells in pancreatic ductal adenocarcinoma. Clones were read by immunoSEQ multiplex PCR, and TCRdb kept only the in-frame ones, dropping some. The table shows roughly 100,000 clones, with roughly 96% occurring only once. The sequenced sample consisted of PBMCs. The source of these receptors is a human donor with pancreatic ductal adenocarcinoma. The CDR3 runs from the conserved cysteine through the conserved F or W. A D gene is named only where the DNA matches it firmly. Not all rows give a size; the values are once, few, many and, for expanded clones, a class.

cdr3_length,v_call,d_call,clone_size,j_call,cdr3_aa,cdr3_nt
17,TRBV7-8,TRBD1,.,TRBJ2-7,CASSLATLQGISYEQYF,TGTGCCAGCAGCTTAGCCACTCTACAGGGGATCTCCTACGAGCAGTACTTC
16,TRBV9,TRBD1,.,TRBJ2-7,CASSLSPGQGPYEQYF,TGTGCCAGCAGCTTATCGCCGGGACAGGGACCCTACGAGCAGTACTTC
16,TRBV21-1,.,.,TRBJ2-1,CASSNGEREGDDEQFF,TGTGCCAGCAGCAATGGGGAGCGGGAGGGGGATGATGAGCAGTTCTTC
14,TRBV12-2,.,.,TRBJ1-4,CASRPVDEDEKLFF,TGTGCAAGTCGTCCCGTTGATGAGGATGAAAAACTGTTTTTT
15,TRBV18,.,once,TRBJ2-2,CASSPQGSYTGELFF,TGTGCCAGCTCACCCCAGGGATCCTACACCGGGGAGCTGTTTTTT
12,TRBV2,.,.,TRBJ2-7,CASRESPYEQYF,TGTGCCAGCAGGGAGAGTCCCTACGAGCAGTACTTC
13,TRBV14,.,.,TRBJ2-5,CASSHQGWETQYF,TGTGCCAGCAGCCACCAGGGGTGGGAGACCCAGTACTTC
19,TRBV7-2,TRBD2,.,TRBJ2-3,CASSLVSLAGYTSTDTQYF,TGTGCCAGCAGCTTAGTTAGCCTAGCGGGATACACTAGCACAGATACGCAGTATTTT
15,TRBV27,TRBD1,.,TRBJ2-2,CASRTGPPDTGELFF,TGTGCCAGCAGGACAGGGCCTCCGGACACCGGGGAGCTGTTTTTT
15,TRBV6-5,TRBD2,.,TRBJ2-1,CASRQREISYNEQFF,TGTGCCAGCAGGCAGCGGGAGATAAGCTACAATGAGCAGTTCTTC
14,TRBV7-3,TRBD1,.,TRBJ2-1,CASSVGQGGNEQFF,TGTGCCAGCAGCGTCGGACAGGGGGGCAATGAGCAGTTCTTC
15,TRBV18,TRBD1,.,TRBJ2-7,CASSPLPGQNYEQYF,TGTGCCAGCTCACCGCTCCCGGGACAGAATTACGAGCAGTACTTC
15,TRBV2,.,.,TRBJ1-1,CASSESRAESGGAFF,TGTGCCAGCAGTGAATCCCGGGCCGAAAGCGGCGGAGCTTTCTTT
12,TRBV6-1,.,.,TRBJ1-1,CASSGTGSEAFF,TGTGCCAGCAGTGGAACAGGTTCCGAAGCTTTCTTT
15,TRBV6-5,TRBD1,.,TRBJ1-4,CASSYLGGVGEKLFF,TGTGCCAGCAGTTACCTAGGGGGCGTCGGGGAAAAACTGTTTTTT
14,TRBV7-8,TRBD1,.,TRBJ2-7,CASSLGTGRYEQYF,TGTGCCAGCAGCTTAGGGACAGGGAGGTACGAGCAGTACTTC
15,TRBV27,TRBD1,.,TRBJ1-4,CASSPQRDRGEKLFF,TGTGCCAGCAGCCCCCAACGGGACAGGGGGGAAAAACTGTTTTTT
17,TRBV4-1,TRBD2,few,TRBJ2-5,CASSQDRTSGYEETQYF,TGCGCCAGCAGCCAAGATCGGACTAGCGGGTATGAAGAGACCCAGTACTTC
15,TRBV7-8,TRBD2,.,TRBJ2-7,CASSFGLAGGYEQYF,TGTGCCAGCAGCTTTGGACTAGCGGGAGGATACGAGCAGTACTTC
14,TRBV5-1,.,.,TRBJ1-1,CASSLEGMNTEAFF,TGCGCCAGCAGCTTGGAGGGGATGAACACTGAAGCTTTCTTT
15,TRBV9,.,.,TRBJ2-7,CASSVGGDLSYEQYF,TGTGCCAGCAGCGTAGGGGGGGACCTCTCCTACGAGCAGTACTTC
15,TRBV28,TRBD1,once,TRBJ2-7,CASSAAGGDPYEQYF,TGTGCCAGCAGCGCTGCAGGGGGCGACCCGTACGAGCAGTACTTC
14,TRBV29-1,TRBD1,.,TRBJ2-4,CSAGTGNILDIQYF,TGCAGCGCCGGGACAGGGAATATTTTGGACATTCAGTACTTC
16,TRBV4-1,TRBD2,.,TRBJ2-7,CAPDKGRLAPSYEQYF,TGCGCCCCCGACAAAGGGAGACTAGCGCCCTCCTACGAGCAGTACTTC
16,TRBV7-9,.,once,TRBJ2-3,CASSLAGAPGTDTQYF,TGTGCCAGCAGCTTAGCGGGGGCTCCTGGCACAGATACGCAGTATTTT
13,TRBV28,TRBD2,.,TRBJ2-5,CASRAGGPETQYF,TGTGCCAGCAGAGCGGGAGGGCCGGAGACCCAGTACTTC
15,TRBV7-9,.,once,TRBJ1-2,CASSSLSRTNYGYTF,TGTGCCAGCAGCTCGCTGAGCAGGACTAACTATGGCTACACCTTC
14,TRBV11-2,TRBD1,.,TRBJ1-3,CASSKRGPGNTIYF,TGTGCCAGCAGCAAAAGGGGGCCTGGAAACACCATATATTTT
13,TRBV6-1,TRBD2,.,TRBJ2-7,CASRGTSSYEQYF,TGTGCCAGCAGGGGGACTAGCTCCTACGAGCAGTACTTC
12,TRBV30,.,.,TRBJ1-1,CAWSAGNTEAFF,TGTGCCTGGAGTGCCGGGAACACTGAAGCTTTCTTT
14,TRBV5-5,TRBD2,.,TRBJ2-2,CASSLAGNTGELFF,TGTGCCAGCAGCCTAGCGGGGAACACCGGGGAGCTGTTTTTT